This entry describes one TCR beta chain. Its target is unknown. The sample is drawn from a study of cytomegalovirus exposure and HLA in healthy donors. Whole-study results and caveats: The TCR clusters that emerged in the first cohort tended, a later analysis found, to co-occur in the 120 validation repertoires. The study designated 150 or so TCR beta chains cytomegalovirus-associated.

Germline V gene sequence: CDR1 LGHNA, CDR2 YNFKEQ. V lost 0 bases, J lost 3 bases, and 6 bases stayed unmatched. The length of the CDR3 is 16 residues. Here immunoSEQ multiplex PCR was the method, and the copy in TCRdb shows in-frame clones only, minus some. This sample has some 120,000 clones; roughly 89% occur once, and the top ten carry approximately 2%. This receptor was obtained from a woman between 18 and 29 years old in good health and CMV-seronegative. What was sequenced was PBMCs. This chain joins TRBV4-2 and TRBJ2-7, with TRBD2 matching 9 bases. The DNA for the CDR3 is TGTGCCAGCAGCCAAGAATTAGGTAGCGGGAGCTACGAGCAGTACTTC. As protein: CASSQELGSGSYEQYF.